This entry is about one T cell receptor beta chain. There are a few counts of this clone. No antigen is known for it. No clone much larger than this one lies a single base away; base qualities are absent. These data originate in a study of cytomegalovirus exposure and HLA in healthy donors (TCRdb year 2017). Concerning the study at large: An earlier analysis of fewer than 750 of the donors reported 250 to 300 Gb of sequence data and 95 million to 130 million unique TCR beta sequences obtained from 180 million or so T cells. Across 398 genotyped donors of the cohort, an average of approximately 220,000 unique TCR beta nucleotide sequences per donor were sequenced, and around 20% of those sequences were non-productive. The study aimed to test whether signatures of past pathogen exposure could be identified by cataloging public T cell receptors. To predict cytomegalovirus infection status, the study brought together high-throughput TCR immunosequencing, statistical association of individual TCRs with disease status, and machine learning. Donor age, sex, ethnicity and CMV serostatus were compiled alongside the repertoire data. Typing coverage varied by locus: roughly 629-630 donors for A, B, C, DRB1 and DQB1; under 550 for DQA1; approximately 610 for DPA1; more than 450 for DPB1. The study profiled the T cell repertoires of hundreds of subjects by immunosequencing and related them to cytomegalovirus serostatus. A later analysis re-analyzed previously published TCR beta repertoires from roughly 600 donors and added high-resolution HLA genotyping to study TCR occurrence patterns. Genome-wide SNP genotypes for about 60% of the roughly 700 donors were used in a later genetic analysis, which treated that subset as a discovery cohort. Along with the approximately 620-subject first cohort, a separate validation cohort of about 110 different subjects was used. Roughly 300 gigabases of sequencing data and 70 million to 100 million unique TCR sequences made up an early release that covered about 640 HLA-typed donors. In an earlier analysis of about 590 of the donors, high-throughput TCR beta sequencing was used to judge whether each TCR beta V gene segment behaved as functional or pseudogenic. Because of strong linkage in the cohort, roughly five DR-DQ haplotypes were treated as single units for association and clustering. Both class I and class II loci were covered by HLA typing, at four-digit resolution. All discovery cohort repertoires had been generated using a single sequencing platform. The later analysis used no new phenotypic data to find candidate immune exposures, relying instead on TCR beta sequences and their occurrence across donors. Among the roughly 400 genotyped donors, 81% belonged to the genetic ancestry cluster associated with self-reported Caucasian donors.

The research as a whole found: A later analysis reported that several top co-occurrence clusters appeared linked to parvovirus B19, influenza, CMV and Epstein-Barr virus. Most TCR sequences were observed very rarely across donors, whereas some public TCRs were present in many individuals. A later analysis associated 15,000 or so TCR beta sequences with specific HLA alleles at a false discovery rate of 0.05. Broadly in line with IMGT annotations, most TCR beta V segments showed up in productive rearrangements about 87% or about 30% of the time in an earlier analysis of approximately 640 of the donors. Compared with equally common non-associated chains, HLA-associated TCR beta chains in a later analysis were more clonally expanded and had lower generation probabilities. The authors suggested that the approach could potentially be generalized to other disease states and immunological phenotypes. A total of 164 TCR beta chains were listed by the study as associated with cytomegalovirus. A further reported finding was that TCR beta sequences accurately predicted the HLA-A and HLA-B alleles for most subjects in the first cohort. For the cohort, immune exposure information was limited to CMV serostatus. A group of highly shared sequence variants was considered likely to be a technical artifact of the sequencing pipeline. A few of the identified cytomegalovirus-associated TCR beta chains were confirmed in vitro to be specific for cytomegalovirus antigens. Because HLA typing was missing for some donors at each locus, association tests included only the typed subset. The cohort was sequenced for TCR beta chains only, and without alpha or paired-chain data the features that could be detected were limited. A later genetic analysis reported fewer N-insertions in productive TCRs among donors in an Asian-associated ancestry cluster than the roughly 700-donor mean. Correlated functional status among segregating V segments might be attributable to linkage disequilibrium, but an unknown experimental factor could not be ruled out. A later analysis found that TCR association rates varied across HLA loci, with DRB1 alleles showing the most associated TCRs and HLA-C alleles the fewest. Roughly uniform sequencing depth across donors was assumed in presence/absence analyses, although this assumption may not hold. An association between a missense DCLRE1C variant and V-gene and J-gene trimming of TCR beta chains was found in a later genetic analysis and replicated in an independent cohort. According to a later analysis, most CMV-associated TCR beta chains appeared to be HLA-restricted, and the HLA associations seemed to be driven largely by CMV exposure. The classifier was reported to diagnose cytomegalovirus status with high specificity and sensitivity in both the original and validation cohorts. The 87-base-pair reads could not distinguish some IMGT-functional V segments, including TRBV6-2 and TRBV6-3, so those segments were excluded. Assigning TCR associations to individual alleles was difficult when HLA alleles, especially DR and DQ, strongly co-occurred. The earlier analysis of some 560 of the donors excluded fewer than 20 rarely observed V segments, including chromosome 9 orphons, because counts were too low.

The library came from the immunoSEQ multiplex PCR assay. A mixture of 60 forward primers for TCR Vbeta segments and 13 reverse primers for TCR Jbeta segments was used in the multiplex PCR. A multiplex PCR assay on genomic DNA amplified the CDR3 region of rearranged TCR beta genes. On the Illumina HiSeq System, the amplified TCR beta libraries were sequenced as 87-base-pair reads. The study's own analysis went as follows. In a later analysis, tens of millions of unique TCR beta chains were counted across the 500 to 850 repertoires, and roughly 11 million of these chains were shared by at least two donors. To remove PCR and sequencing errors, raw reads were error-corrected and collapsed into unique sequences using a nearest-neighbor algorithm that merged closely related sequences. V, D and J gene segments were assigned by aligning CDR3 sequences to IMGT reference sequences. For a sequence to be retained, at least a six-nucleotide match to both a V gene segment and a J gene segment was required. A rearrangement was called productive if the CDR3 had no stop codons and remained in frame with V and J, and every other rearrangement was called non-productive. Following IMGT convention, CDR3 was defined as the stretch from the second conserved V-encoded cysteine to the conserved J-encoded phenylalanine. Sequences without an unambiguous match to a single V gene segment were excluded from the earlier analysis of about 630 of the donors. In an earlier analysis of around 600 of the donors, V segments were called functional above 56.7% productive rearrangements and were called segregating when the between-donor standard deviation exceeded 5%. To diagnose cytomegalovirus status from the catalog of TCR beta chain sequences, a statistical classification framework was built. A later analysis assigned V and J genes by comparing TCR nucleotide sequences with IMGT/GENE-DB human TR gene sequences. In a later analysis, CDR3 sequences and most-parsimonious VDJ recombination scenarios were assigned using the TCRdist pipeline. In a later analysis, each TCR beta chain was defined by its CDR3 amino acid sequence together with its V-gene family, and reads without a unique V-gene family were excluded. To address suspected cross-contamination and a sequencing artifact, a later analysis removed 450 to 700 highly shared, low-generation-probability nucleotide sequences. In a later analysis, a clonal expansion index was calculated for each public chain from normalized within-repertoire ranks of inferred template counts. A later analysis computed generation probabilities with a VDJ recombination model fitted to out-of-frame rearrangements, and checked the results against IGoR. Hypergeometric tests were used in a later analysis to score TCR-TCR, TCR-HLA and TCR-CMV co-occurrence, with a repertoire-size bias correction applied to the TCR pairs. False discovery rates were estimated in a later analysis by permuting HLA or CMV assignments 20 times. In a later analysis, co-occurring TCRs were grouped with DBSCAN, and TCRdist sequence similarity was added when clustering was performed within HLA-allele-positive subsets. Co-occurrence clustering excluded repertoires with fewer than 30,000 or more than 120,000 public chains, plus five with anomalous nucleotide sharing. Here the immuneACCESS table is served through TCRdb, limited to in-frame sequences with V and J called. Missing clones are a known gap in these copies; in checked studies unresolved V genes cover under half, and the rest lacks a known reason. The DNA was the basis for D and trimming; V, J and clone size are from that table. The sample data list about 180,000 clones, and about 79% of these were observed just once. The leading ten clones occupy 1% to 1.5% of the sample.

The cohort was made up of roughly 670 healthy bone marrow donors. All cohort members were sampled while nominally healthy, although unrecorded immune exposures were likely present. The donor was CMV seropositive and was included in the group of some 290 seropositive cohort members. Each donor provided a peripheral blood sample, and peripheral blood mononuclear cells were used for TCR beta sequencing. Genomic DNA extraction from the blood cell samples was performed with the Qiagen DNeasy Blood Extraction Kit. Here V drops 8 bases and J drops 2 bases, and the junction holds 12 bases not matched to any gene. The CDR3 numbers 16 residues from cysteine through phenylalanine. The CDR3 DNA has 48 bases and is translated from base 1. From a lookup of the germline V gene (reference sequence), CDR1 and CDR2 are MNHNY and SVGAGI.

This receptor chain uses TRBV6-6 and TRBJ1-1; the junction holds 9 bases that match TRBD1. The receptor was isolated from a girl aged 2 to 9 in good health and CMV-seropositive. The sequenced sample consisted of PBMCs. Here the CDR3 is given as CASGNMRQGGNTEAFF. The sequenced DNA is TGTGCCAGCGGAAACATGAGACAGGGGGGAAACACTGAAGCTTTCTTT.